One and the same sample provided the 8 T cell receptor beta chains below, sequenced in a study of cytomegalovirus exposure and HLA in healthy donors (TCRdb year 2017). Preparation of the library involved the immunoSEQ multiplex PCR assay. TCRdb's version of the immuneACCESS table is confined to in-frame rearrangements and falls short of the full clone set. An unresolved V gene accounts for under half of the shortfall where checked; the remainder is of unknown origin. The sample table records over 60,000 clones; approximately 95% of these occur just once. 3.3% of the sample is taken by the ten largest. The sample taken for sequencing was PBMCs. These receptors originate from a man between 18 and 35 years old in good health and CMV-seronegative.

The CDR3 DNA sequence: TGCGCCAGCAGCTTGCTGCCAGGGGGCGGACGTTACACTGAAGCTTTCTTT. This codes for CASSLLPGGGRYTEAFF. The V and J genes are TRBV5-1 and TRBJ1-1, with 8 bases that match TRBD1. This CDR3 has 17 residues. Trimming took 1 base from V and 3 from J; bases not matched to a gene: 11. The germline gives CDR1 SGHRS, CDR2 YFSETQ. Full variable domain (outside the CDR3, taken from reference TRBV5-1 and TRBJ1-1): KAGVTQTPRYLIKTRGQQVTLSCSPISGHRSVSWYQQTPGQGLQFLFEYFSETQRNKGNFPGRFSGRQFSNSRSEMNVSTLELGDSALYLCASSLLPGGGRYTEAFFGQGTRLTVV.

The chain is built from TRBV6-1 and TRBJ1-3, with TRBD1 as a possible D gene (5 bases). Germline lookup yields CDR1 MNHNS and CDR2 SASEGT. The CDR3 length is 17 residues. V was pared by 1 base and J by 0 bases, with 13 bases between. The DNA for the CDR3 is TGTGCCAGCAGTGAAGAGGTTTGGGGGGGCTCTGGAAACACCATATATTTT. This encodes CASSEEVWGGSGNTIYF.

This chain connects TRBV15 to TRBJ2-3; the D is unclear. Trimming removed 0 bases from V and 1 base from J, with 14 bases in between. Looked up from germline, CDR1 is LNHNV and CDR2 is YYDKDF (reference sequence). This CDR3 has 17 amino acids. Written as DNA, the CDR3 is TGTGCCACCAGCAGAGATGAGAGCAGCGCCCGCACAGATACGCAGTATTTT. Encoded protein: CATSRDESSARTDTQYF. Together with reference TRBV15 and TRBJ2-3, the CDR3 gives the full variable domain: DAMVIQNPRYQVTQFGKPVTLSCSQTLNHNVMYWYQQKSSQAPKLLFHYYDKDFNNEADTPDNFQSRRPNTSFCFLDIRSPGLGDTAMYLCATSRDESSARTDTQYFGPGTRLTVL.

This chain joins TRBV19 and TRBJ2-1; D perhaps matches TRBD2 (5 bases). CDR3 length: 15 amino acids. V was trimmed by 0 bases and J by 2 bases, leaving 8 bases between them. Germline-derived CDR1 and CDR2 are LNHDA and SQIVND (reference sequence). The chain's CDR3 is CASSIDRRTYNEQFF. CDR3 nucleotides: TGTGCCAGTAGTATAGATCGGAGGACCTACAATGAGCAGTTCTTC.

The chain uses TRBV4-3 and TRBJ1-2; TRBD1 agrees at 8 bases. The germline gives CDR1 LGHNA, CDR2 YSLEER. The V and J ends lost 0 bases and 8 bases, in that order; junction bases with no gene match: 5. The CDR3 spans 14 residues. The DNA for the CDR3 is TGCGCCAGCAGCCAAGATGGACAGGGAGACGGCTACACCTTC. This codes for CASSQDGQGDGYTF.

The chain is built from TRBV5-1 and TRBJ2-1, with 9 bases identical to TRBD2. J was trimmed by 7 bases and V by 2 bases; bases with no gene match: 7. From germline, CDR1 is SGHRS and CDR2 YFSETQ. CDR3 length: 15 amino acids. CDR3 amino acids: CASSLGRGGLNEQFF. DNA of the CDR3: TGCGCCAGCAGCTTAGGGCGGGGGGGCCTAAATGAGCAGTTCTTC.

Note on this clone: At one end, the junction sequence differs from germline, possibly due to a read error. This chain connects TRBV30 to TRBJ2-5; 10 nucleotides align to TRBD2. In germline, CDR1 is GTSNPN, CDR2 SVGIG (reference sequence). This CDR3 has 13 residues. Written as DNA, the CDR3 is TGTGCCTCAGCGGGGGGGTTGCAAGGGACCCAGTACTTC. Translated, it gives CASAGGLQGTQYF. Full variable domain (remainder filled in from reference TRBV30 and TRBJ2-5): SQTIHQWPATLVQPVGSPLSLECTVEGTSNPNLYWYRQAAGRGLQLLFYSVGIGQISSEVPQNLSASRPQDRQFILSSKKLLLSDSGFYLCASAGGLQGTQYFGPGTRLLVL.

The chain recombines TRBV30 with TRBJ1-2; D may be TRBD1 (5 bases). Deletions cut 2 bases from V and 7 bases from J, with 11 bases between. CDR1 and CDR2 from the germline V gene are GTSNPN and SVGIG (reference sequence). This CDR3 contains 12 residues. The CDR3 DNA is TGTGCCTGGAGTAGGGGTTCCGGTGGCTACACCTTC. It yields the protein CAWSRGSGGYTF.